This entry is about one T cell receptor beta chain. Which cohort a participant joined came from the clinical history participants gave. This sample stems from a study of blood T cell repertoires in COVID-19. Study as a whole: PBMCs, B-cell-depleted T cells, or T cells were the source of the cDNA or gDNA that made up the material.

Trimming took off 2 bases at V and 2 bases at J, with 16 bases between the two ends. In germline, CDR1 is GTSNPN, CDR2 SVGIG (reference sequence). CDR3 length: 17 residues. The table came from immunoSEQ multiplex PCR; TCRdb's copy has only in-frame clones and leaves some out. This sample carries hundreds of thousands of clones, around 90% of them seen once, and the ten largest clones take under 6.5%. Input material: PBMCs or T cells enriched from blood (not recorded which). This clonotype was obtained from a woman aged 30 to 39 with acute COVID-19. The gene calls are TRBV30 and TRBJ2-6; D uncertain. The CDR3 sequence is CAWSSVRIFPGANVLTF. CDR3 bases: TGTGCCTGGAGTAGTGTCAGAATATTTCCTGGGGCCAACGTCCTGACTTTC.